This is a list of T cell receptor beta chains from one sample in a study of T cells in Graves' hyperthyroidism and ophthalmopathy. TCRdb re-analysed the multiplex PCR reads in MiXCR, keeping a single row per CDR3 protein. The profile covers a few hundred thousand distinct CDR3 sequences, with 15% to 19% appearing a single time and roughly 8% taken by the ten largest. Sequences were obtained from blood. The receptors derive from a woman in her late teens or twenties with Graves' hyperthyroidism. Each CDR3 is given without its conserved first and last residue. Clone size is not always given. Where it is, it says once, few, many or a class for expanded clones.

CDR3aa | v_gene | abundance | j_gene
ASSPDGTGTGGPCEQY | TRBV18 | . | TRBJ2-7
ATTGLAARNEQF | TRBV15 | few | TRBJ2-1
ASSQASLGELF | TRBV4-1 | few | TRBJ2-2
ASSLAGGPSDTQY | TRBV12-3/TRBV12-4 | once | TRBJ2-3
SVVRGTSYEQY | TRBV29-1 | few | TRBJ2-7
ASSYQPRTSGRDTQY | TRBV6-2/TRBV6-3 | . | TRBJ2-3
AWRPPYGLAGPTDTQY | TRBV30 | few | TRBJ2-3
ASSLADSPLH | TRBV12-3/TRBV12-4 | many | TRBJ1-6
AIRPNTGELF | TRBV10-3 | few | TRBJ2-2
ASSLGDLNEQY | TRBV7-8 | many | TRBJ2-7
SAEGRSAPYEQY | TRBV29-1 | . | TRBJ2-7
ASSLWPRGSDGYT | TRBV5-1 | many | TRBJ1-2
ASRRKSFGYT | TRBV6-1 | . | TRBJ1-2
ASSVVDPGRQETQY | TRBV11-2 | once | TRBJ2-5
ASSYRYRDGTYEQY | TRBV6-2/TRBV6-3 | many | TRBJ2-7
ASRSGRARNQPQH | TRBV2 | many | TRBJ1-5
ASRGGSTYEQY | TRBV12-3/TRBV12-4 | . | TRBJ2-7
ASISEGQGASPLH | TRBV28 | . | TRBJ1-6
ASSQDGTGDNYGYT | TRBV4-3 | . | TRBJ1-2
ASSSQGLAGDNEQF | TRBV4-1 | once | TRBJ2-1
SVPGPLYEQY | TRBV20-1 | many | TRBJ2-7
ASSRQGRDYGYT | TRBV6-1 | many | TRBJ1-2
ASSLEANPNYGYT | TRBV7-3 | many | TRBJ1-2
SARQISGNTIY | TRBV20-1 | many | TRBJ1-3
ASGRNYEQY | TRBV28 | many | TRBJ2-7
ASTKEPGGTEAF | TRBV7-3 | many | TRBJ1-1
ASSLRQGTDTQY | TRBV12-3/TRBV12-4 | many | TRBJ2-3
ASRLTGGETQY | TRBV12-3/TRBV12-4 | once | TRBJ2-5
ASSLDEWPSSGANVLT | TRBV11-2 | . | TRBJ2-6
AISPGLKQVNTEAF | TRBV10-3 | few | TRBJ1-1
ASSLSQVSYEQY | TRBV27 | many | TRBJ2-7
ASSIRQGAWTDTQY | TRBV7-8 | many | TRBJ2-3
ASAVLGDNGELF | TRBV2 | . | TRBJ2-2